This TCR beta chain was captured by sequencing in a study of radiotherapy plus CTLA-4 blockade in lung cancer (dated by TCRdb to 2017 to 2018). Background on the whole study: Among the enrolled patients, approximately 18% had an objective response, and 31% reached disease control.

CDR1 and CDR2 (SNHLY, FYNNEI) derive from the germline V gene. Trimming at the junction amounts to 6 bases on V and 4 bases on J, and the germline ends lie 18 bases apart. The CDR3 has 16 amino acids, counting the end cysteine and phenylalanine. Solely the CDR3 DNA is kept, with 48 bases framed from the first base. In this study, focal radiation therapy paired with CTLA-4 blockade (ipilimumab) was tested in patients who had chemo-refractory metastatic non-small-cell lung cancer. Library construction relied on the immunoSEQ multiplex PCR assay. As stored in TCRdb, this immuneACCESS dataset retains in-frame rearrangements with V and J assigned. A fraction of the clones does not appear; measured against another copy, unresolved V genes explain less than half of the discrepancy, and the remainder lacks a known reason. This sample gives around 45,000 clones in total; 76% of them show up just once. The ten largest clones capture around 8.3% of the sample.

Overall results and qualifications from the work: The strongest predictors of response, as reported, were early dynamic changes in blood T cell clones along with a rise in serum interferon-beta after radiation. After treatment with radiotherapy and ipilimumab, TCR clones that originated in tumors expanded in peripheral blood.

Of note for this clone: Its antigen is currently not known. It has no much larger one-base neighbor in the sample; base qualities were not kept.

This receptor chain uses TRBV2 and TRBJ2-2, with a weak D call of TRBD2 (5 bases match). The material sequenced was peripheral blood, taken from a patient treated with radiotherapy plus ipilimumab. The TCR was taken from a human donor with non-small cell lung cancer who had stable disease on radiotherapy plus ipilimumab. The CDR3 here reads CASRSGNSLVTGELFF. At the DNA level, the sequence is TGTGCCAGCAGGTCGGGGAACTCCTTGGTCACCGGGGAGCTGTTTTTT.